The rows below give T cell receptor beta chains drawn from one sample of a study of shared T cell receptors in the human thymus. TCRdb's table, derived via immunoSEQ multiplex PCR, lists solely in-frame clones and lacks some. The repertoire includes about 710,000 clones, 80% to 90% of them detected once, and approximately 0.0097% sits in the top ten. A further study also used this sample, focusing on human thymus T cells.

Sequencing was carried out using thymocytes. These receptors were collected from a boy in the first two years of life with a congenital heart defect. Each CDR3 is given without its conserved first and last residue.

J	V	CDR3
TRBJ2-1	TRBV27	ASSLAGVSYNEQF
TRBJ2-7	TRBV28	ASTHWDRAYEQY
TRBJ2-3	TRBV15	ATSRDSEGGTDTQY
TRBJ1-4	TRBV4-3	ASSPLALGDSHEKLF
TRBJ1-6	TRBV15	ATRKSRGNSPLH
TRBJ2-7	TRBV4-1	ASSQKGTSDSYEQY
TRBJ1-2	TRBV4-3	ASSPSTGEKRGYT
TRBJ1-5	TRBV9	ASSVGDSPEQPQH
TRBJ1-3	TRBV28	ASSHQQGTSGNTIY
TRBJ1-6	TRBV4-2	ASSLGQGAINSPLH
TRBJ2-1	TRBV30	AWGTGTVYNEQF
TRBJ2-5	TRBV28	ASSERRDRDFQETQY
TRBJ1-5	TRBV27	ASSLQGSNQPQH
TRBJ1-5	TRBV30	AWSVTAFLWPQH
TRBJ2-5	TRBV2	ASVAESYQETQY
TRBJ2-3	TRBV9	ASSDAGTGCRVDTQY
TRBJ1-1	TRBV11-2	ASSLAGTGSTEAF
TRBJ1-2	TRBV5-6	ASTTGQGRRYGYT
TRBJ1-2	TRBV5-1	ASSFSPMGRDYGYT
TRBJ2-7	TRBV5-1	ASSPGLAARIHSGEQY
TRBJ2-5	TRBV7-8	ASSSTRTGTEEETQY
TRBJ2-3	TRBV5-6	ASSSTRTGSSTDTQY
TRBJ2-7	TRBV18	ASSPDRGEQY
TRBJ1-1	TRBV4-2	ASSQDHPRQGGPMNTEAF
TRBJ2-1	TRBV5-1	ASSSSGRNEQF
TRBJ1-1	TRBV28	ASTPPPPEFWGPGTGWSEAF
TRBJ2-3	TRBV2	ASSESLAGGQEDTQY
TRBJ2-4	TRBV5-1	ASSLARVAEGKNIQY
TRBJ2-3	TRBV4-1	ASSQGIRASGAADTQY
TRBJ2-3	TRBV15	ATSRDVPGTSNTDTQY
TRBJ2-2	TRBV4-2	ASSQQPGQPNTGELF
TRBJ1-6	TRBV5-1	ASSLDGSSYNSPLH
TRBJ2-1	TRBV19	ASSPTGLAGEVYEQF
TRBJ1-6	TRBV7-2	ASSSRGGYYNSPLH
TRBJ1-1	TRBV18	ASSPRQGHTEAF
TRBJ1-1	TRBV4-2	ASSQVRGGIEAF
TRBJ2-3	TRBV27	ASRCSGTYTDTQY
TRBJ1-1	TRBV12-5	ASGKTGSRMG
TRBJ2-3	TRBV7-2	AGRLREEENTQY
TRBJ2-4	TRBV4-3	ASSQVLRQGAWESKNIQY
TRBJ2-7	TRBV7-8	ASSLEVCLAGHYEQY
TRBJ1-5	TRBV15	ATATGGTYSNQPQH
TRBJ2-7	TRBV30	AWSTRGSDYEQY
TRBJ1-5	TRBV27	ASSPEGTANQPQH
TRBJ2-1	TRBV5-1	ASSLDRGTSGRLWNSYNEQF
TRBJ1-3	TRBV4-1	ASSPARGSGNTIY
TRBJ2-1	TRBV27	ASRGLAGVSEQF
TRBJ2-3	TRBV27	ASSPSLGQETDTQY
TRBJ2-7	TRBV5-4	ASSLRTSGTYEQY
TRBJ2-3	TRBV10-2	AGGGRYTDTQY